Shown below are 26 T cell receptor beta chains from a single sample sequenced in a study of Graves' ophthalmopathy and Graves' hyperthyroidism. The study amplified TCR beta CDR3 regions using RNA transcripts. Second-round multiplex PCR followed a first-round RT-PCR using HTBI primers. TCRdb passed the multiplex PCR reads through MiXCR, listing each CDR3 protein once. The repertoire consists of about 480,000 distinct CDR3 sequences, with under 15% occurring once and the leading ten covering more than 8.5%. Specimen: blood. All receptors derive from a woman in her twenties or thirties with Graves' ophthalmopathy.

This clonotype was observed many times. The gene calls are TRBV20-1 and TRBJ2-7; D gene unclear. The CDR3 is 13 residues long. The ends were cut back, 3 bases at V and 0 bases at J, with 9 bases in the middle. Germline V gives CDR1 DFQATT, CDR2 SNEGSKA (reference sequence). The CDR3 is CSASYRLSYEQYF. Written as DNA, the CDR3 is TGCAGTGCTAGTTACCGCCTCTCCTACGAGCAGTACTTC.

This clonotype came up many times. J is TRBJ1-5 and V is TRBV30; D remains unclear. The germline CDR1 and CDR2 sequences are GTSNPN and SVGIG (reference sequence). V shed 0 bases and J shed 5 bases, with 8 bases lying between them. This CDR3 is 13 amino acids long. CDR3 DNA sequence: TGTGCCTGGAGTGTCAAGGCTGATCAGCCCCAGCATTTT. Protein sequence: CAWSVKADQPQHF.

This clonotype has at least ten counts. The CDR3 bases are TGTGCCAGCAGTACAAAACAGGTTATAGCCAAAAACATTCAGTACTTC. Encoded protein: CASSTKQVIAKNIQYF. This rearrangement joins TRBV6-1 to TRBJ2-4; perhaps TRBD1 as D (5 bases). This CDR3 has 16 amino acids. The V end was cut by 5 bases, the J end by 0 bases, with 14 bases between. Looked up from germline, CDR1 is MNHNS and CDR2 is SASEGT.

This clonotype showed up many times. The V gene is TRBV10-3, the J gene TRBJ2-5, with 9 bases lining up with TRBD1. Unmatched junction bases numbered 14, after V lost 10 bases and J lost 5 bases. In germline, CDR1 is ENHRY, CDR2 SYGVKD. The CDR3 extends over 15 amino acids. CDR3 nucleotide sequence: TGTGCCACCGCCGTCCCGGGACAGGGCCAGGAGACCCAGTACTTC. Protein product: CATAVPGQGQETQYF.

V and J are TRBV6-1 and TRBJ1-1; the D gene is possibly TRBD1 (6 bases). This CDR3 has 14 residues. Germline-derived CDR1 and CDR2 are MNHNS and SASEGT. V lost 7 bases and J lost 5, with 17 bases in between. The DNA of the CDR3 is TGTGCCAGCATCGCCCCCGGGGGCCGGACTGAAGCTTTCTTT. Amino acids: CASIAPGGRTEAFF.

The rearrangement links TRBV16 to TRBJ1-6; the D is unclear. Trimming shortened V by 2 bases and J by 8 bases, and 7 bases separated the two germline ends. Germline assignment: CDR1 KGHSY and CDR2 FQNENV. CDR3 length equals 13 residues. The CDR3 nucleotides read TGTGCCAGCAGCCAAATCCCCGATTCACCCCTCCACTTT. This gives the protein CASSQIPDSPLHF.

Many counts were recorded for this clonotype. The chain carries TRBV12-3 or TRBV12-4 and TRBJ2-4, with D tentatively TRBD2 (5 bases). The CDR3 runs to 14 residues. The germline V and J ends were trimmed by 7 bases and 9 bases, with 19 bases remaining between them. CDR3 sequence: CASKPRVSAGIQYF. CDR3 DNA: TGTGCCAGCAAACCTAGGGTTAGTGCGGGCATTCAGTACTTC.

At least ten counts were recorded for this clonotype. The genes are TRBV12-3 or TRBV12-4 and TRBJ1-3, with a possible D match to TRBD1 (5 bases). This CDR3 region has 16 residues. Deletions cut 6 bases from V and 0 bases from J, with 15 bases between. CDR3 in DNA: TGTGCCAGCAGCCGCCAGACAGCCTCCTCTGGAAACACCATATATTTT. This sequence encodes CASSRQTASSGNTIYF.

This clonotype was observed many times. CDR3: CASSQGASSYNEQFF. In DNA form, the CDR3 reads TGTGCCAGCAGCCAAGGAGCGAGCTCCTACAATGAGCAGTTCTTC. The chain couples TRBV12-3 or TRBV12-4 to TRBJ2-1, with unresolved D. The CDR3 is made up of 15 amino acids. V shed 6 bases and J shed 0 bases, with 12 bases lying between them.

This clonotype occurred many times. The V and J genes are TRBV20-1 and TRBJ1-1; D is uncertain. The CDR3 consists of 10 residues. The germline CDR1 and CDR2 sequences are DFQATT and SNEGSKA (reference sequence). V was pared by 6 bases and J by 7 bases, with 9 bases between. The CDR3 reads CSAVQNEAFF. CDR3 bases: TGCAGTGCGGTACAGAATGAAGCTTTCTTT.

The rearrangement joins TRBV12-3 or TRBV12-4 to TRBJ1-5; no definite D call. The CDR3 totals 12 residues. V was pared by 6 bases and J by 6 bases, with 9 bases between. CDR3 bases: TGTGCCAGCAGATCCGGTACTCAGCCCCAGCATTTT. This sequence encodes CASRSGTQPQHF.

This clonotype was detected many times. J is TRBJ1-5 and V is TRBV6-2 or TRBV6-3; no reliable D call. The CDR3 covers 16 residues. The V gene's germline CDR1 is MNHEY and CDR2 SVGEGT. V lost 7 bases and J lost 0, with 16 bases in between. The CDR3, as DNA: TGTGCCAGCACGGCCCTCCGGCCGGGTAGCAATCAGCCCCAGCATTTT. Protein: CASTALRPGSNQPQHF.

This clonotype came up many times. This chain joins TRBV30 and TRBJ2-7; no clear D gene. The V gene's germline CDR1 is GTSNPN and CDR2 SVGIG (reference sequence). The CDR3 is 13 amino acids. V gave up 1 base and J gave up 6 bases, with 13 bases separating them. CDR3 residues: CAWSANMIGEQYF. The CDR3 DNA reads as TGTGCCTGGAGTGCAAACATGATTGGCGAGCAGTACTTC. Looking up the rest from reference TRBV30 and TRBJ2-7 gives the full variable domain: SQTIHQWPATLVQPVGSPLSLECTVEGTSNPNLYWYRQAAGRGLQLLFYSVGIGQISSEVPQNLSASRPQDRQFILSSKKLLLSDSGFYLCAWSANMIGEQYFGPGTRLTVT.

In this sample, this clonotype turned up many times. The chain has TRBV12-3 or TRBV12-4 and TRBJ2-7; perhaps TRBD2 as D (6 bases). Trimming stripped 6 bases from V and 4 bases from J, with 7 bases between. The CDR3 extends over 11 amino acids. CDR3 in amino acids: CASRGRYEQYF. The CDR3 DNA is TGTGCCAGCAGAGGGAGGTACGAGCAGTACTTC.

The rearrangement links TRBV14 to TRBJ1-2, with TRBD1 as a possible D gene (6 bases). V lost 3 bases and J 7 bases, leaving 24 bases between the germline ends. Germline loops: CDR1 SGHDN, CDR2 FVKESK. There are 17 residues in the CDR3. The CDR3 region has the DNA TGTGCCAGCAGCCATGGAGATAGTACGTTGGGGGGCATTGGCTACACCTTC. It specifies CASSHGDSTLGGIGYTF.

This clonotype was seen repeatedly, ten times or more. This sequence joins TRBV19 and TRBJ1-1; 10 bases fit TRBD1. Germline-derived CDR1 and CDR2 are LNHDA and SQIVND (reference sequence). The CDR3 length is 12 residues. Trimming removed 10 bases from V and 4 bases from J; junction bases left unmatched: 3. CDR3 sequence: CATRTGGTEAFF. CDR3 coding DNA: TGTGCCACTAGGACAGGGGGCACTGAAGCTTTCTTT. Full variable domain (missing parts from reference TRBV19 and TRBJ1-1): DGGITQSPKYLFRKEGQNVTLSCEQNLNHDAMYWYRQDPGQGLRLIYYSQIVNDFQKGDIAEGYSVSREKKESFPLTVTSAQKNPTAFYLCATRTGGTEAFFGQGTRLTVV.

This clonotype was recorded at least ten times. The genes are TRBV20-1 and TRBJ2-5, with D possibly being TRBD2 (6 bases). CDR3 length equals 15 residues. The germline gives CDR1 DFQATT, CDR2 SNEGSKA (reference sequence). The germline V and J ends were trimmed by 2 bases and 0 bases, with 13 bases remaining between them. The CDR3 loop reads CSARRRGGNQETQYF. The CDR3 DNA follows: TGCAGTGCTAGACGACGGGGCGGGAACCAAGAGACCCAGTACTTC.

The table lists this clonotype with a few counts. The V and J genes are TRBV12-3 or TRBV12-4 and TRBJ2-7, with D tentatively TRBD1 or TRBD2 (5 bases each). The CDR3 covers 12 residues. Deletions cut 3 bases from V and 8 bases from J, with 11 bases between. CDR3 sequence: CASSFPGRKQYF. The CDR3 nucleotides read TGTGCCAGCAGTTTCCCGGGACGGAAGCAGTACTTC.

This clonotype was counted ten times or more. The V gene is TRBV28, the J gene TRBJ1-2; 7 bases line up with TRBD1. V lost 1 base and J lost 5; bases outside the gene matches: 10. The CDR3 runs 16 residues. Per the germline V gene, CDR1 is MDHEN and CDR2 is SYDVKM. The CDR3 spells CASSLSYTGVRYGYTF. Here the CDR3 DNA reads TGTGCCAGCAGTTTATCCTATACAGGGGTGAGATATGGCTACACCTTC.

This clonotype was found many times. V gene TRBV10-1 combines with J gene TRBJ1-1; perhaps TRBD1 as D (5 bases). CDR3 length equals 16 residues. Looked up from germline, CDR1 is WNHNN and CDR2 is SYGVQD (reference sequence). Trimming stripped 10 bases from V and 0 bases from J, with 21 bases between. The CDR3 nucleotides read TGCGCCACCTCTAAGTCCCCGACAGCCATGAACACTGAAGCTTTCTTT. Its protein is CATSKSPTAMNTEAFF.

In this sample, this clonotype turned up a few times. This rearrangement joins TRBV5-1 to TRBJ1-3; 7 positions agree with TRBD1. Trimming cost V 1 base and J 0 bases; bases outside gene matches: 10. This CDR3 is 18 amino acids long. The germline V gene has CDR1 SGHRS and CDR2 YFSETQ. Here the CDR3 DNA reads TGCGCCAGCAGCTTGAGGGGGGGACAGAAGGGCTCTGGAAACACCATATATTTT. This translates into CASSLRGGQKGSGNTIYF. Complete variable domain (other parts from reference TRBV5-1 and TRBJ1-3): KAGVTQTPRYLIKTRGQQVTLSCSPISGHRSVSWYQQTPGQGLQFLFEYFSETQRNKGNFPGRFSGRQFSNSRSEMNVSTLELGDSALYLCASSLRGGQKGSGNTIYFGEGSWLTVV.

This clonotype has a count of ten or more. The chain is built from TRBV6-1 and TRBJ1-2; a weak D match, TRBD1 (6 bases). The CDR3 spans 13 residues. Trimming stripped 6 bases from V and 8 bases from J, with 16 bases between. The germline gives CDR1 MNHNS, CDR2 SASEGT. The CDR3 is CASRANTGHGYTF. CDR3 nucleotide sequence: TGTGCCAGCAGGGCTAATACAGGGCACGGCTACACCTTC.

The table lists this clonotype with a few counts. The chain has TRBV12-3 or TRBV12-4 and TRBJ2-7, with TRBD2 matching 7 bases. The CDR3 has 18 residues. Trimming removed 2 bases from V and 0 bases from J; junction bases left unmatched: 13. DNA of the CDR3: TGTGCCAGCAGTTTACTCTTGGGTGCGGCTAGCGGCTCCTACGAGCAGTACTTC. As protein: CASSLLLGAASGSYEQYF.

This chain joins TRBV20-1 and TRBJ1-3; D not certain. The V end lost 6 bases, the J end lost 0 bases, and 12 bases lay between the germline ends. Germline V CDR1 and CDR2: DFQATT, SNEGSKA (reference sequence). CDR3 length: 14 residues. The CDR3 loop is CSAGPLSSGNTIYF. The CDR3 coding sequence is TGCAGTGCCGGCCCCCTAAGCTCTGGAAACACCATATATTTT.

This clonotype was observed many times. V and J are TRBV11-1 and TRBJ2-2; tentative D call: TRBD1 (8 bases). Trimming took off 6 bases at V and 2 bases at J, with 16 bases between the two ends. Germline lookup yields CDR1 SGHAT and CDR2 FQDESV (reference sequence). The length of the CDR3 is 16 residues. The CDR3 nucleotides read TGTGCCAGCAGGACGACAGGGGAGGGTAACACCGGGGAGCTGTTTTTT. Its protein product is CASRTTGEGNTGELFF.

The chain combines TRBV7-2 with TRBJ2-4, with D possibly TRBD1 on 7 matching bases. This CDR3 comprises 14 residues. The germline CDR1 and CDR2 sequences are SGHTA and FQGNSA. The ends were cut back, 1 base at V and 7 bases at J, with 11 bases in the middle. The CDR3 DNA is TGTGCCAGCAGCTTAGGTCCAGGGGGGAACATTCAGTACTTC. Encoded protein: CASSLGPGGNIQYF.